The TCR beta chain under discussion was sequenced for a study of Graves' ophthalmopathy and Graves' hyperthyroidism (dated by TCRdb to 2016 to 2018). Some background on the complete study: Peripheral blood was collected before any treatment was given, at the time of initial diagnosis. The study used signatures of the TCR beta repertoire to tell Graves' ophthalmopathy apart from Graves' hyperthyroidism and to predict which patients would progress to ophthalmopathy. Following sampling, methimazole starting at 30 mg daily was administered to hyperthyroidism patients, and high-dose intravenous methylprednisolone was administered to ophthalmopathy patients. In total, around 140 blood samples were TCR-sequenced: approximately 42 ophthalmopathy, under 85 hyperthyroidism and some 17 hyperthyroidism-to-ophthalmopathy patients. In five to seven hyperthyroidism patients, T-cell repertoires of thyroid tissue and blood were compared. A discovery set of 100 or so patients (roughly 43 ophthalmopathy, 55 to 65 stable hyperthyroidism) was enrolled to explore V-J signatures distinguishing ophthalmopathy from hyperthyroidism. For independent validation, a separate cohort was made up of some 19 hyperthyroidism patients plus 17 patients who later progressed from hyperthyroidism to ophthalmopathy.

Ophthalmopathy patients were characterized by moderately to severely active disease, a Clinical Activity Score of at least 3, a NOSPECS grade of at least 4, and a disease duration under 3 months. Patients were excluded if they had other autoimmune diseases, uncontrolled infections, pregnancy or lactation. Diagnosis was based on clinical symptoms, serum thyroxine, TRAb, thyroid ultrasound and orbital computed tomography. PBMCs were isolated from 10 ml of fresh peripheral blood by Ficoll-Paque density gradient centrifugation. Total RNA was extracted with Trizol reagent and quality-checked on an Agilent 2100 Bioanalyzer. Trimming takes 6 bases from V and 3 bases from J, and the germline ends sit 8 bases apart. The CDR3 numbers 12 residues from cysteine through phenylalanine. Of all the DNA, just the CDR3 is kept, 36 bases in frame from base 1. Reading the germline V gene (reference sequence) gives CDR1 LNHDA and CDR2 SQIVND.

As concerns this clonotype: The antigen this receptor binds is unknown. No much larger clone exists at a distance of one base, and base qualities are not known.

For repertoire sequencing, TCR beta CDR3 regions were amplified from RNA transcripts. A first-round RT-PCR used HTBI primers with the Qiagen OneStep RT-PCR kit, followed by a second-round multiplex PCR, size selection and purification. Sequencing of the libraries was carried out on an Illumina HiSeq2000 in paired-end mode with 100 bp reads. On the authors' methods: SOAPnuke was used to process the reads, throwing out any read that had adapters, had uncalled bases, had a mean Phred below 15, or lacked an exact constant-primer or identifier match. COPE v1.2.5 was used to merge high-quality paired reads. Each unique nucleotide sequence was treated as a clonotype, and MiTCR v1.1 was used to align the clonotypes to the IMGT TRB V, D and J references. The analysis was limited to V-J combinations with a frequency above 0.0001, which together covered more than 98% of repertoires. A TCR clonal expansion and chaos score per V-J combination was defined as the ratio of F50 clonal expansion to chaos observed in the TCRdist matrix. Features were reduced by Welch's t-statistics and random forest to 10 to 15 V-J combinations, which fed a naive Bayes classifier. The similarity between thyroid and blood repertoires was quantified using the Morisita-Horn index. The public reads were run again by TCRdb, first through fastp at Q25 and then through MiXCR, and only productive beta chains were kept. Rows are combined by CDR3 protein, so each entry shows the most common genes and DNA. These V and J calls are TCRdb output, not the study's own analysis. The sample data list 300,000 to 400,000 distinct CDR3 sequences, and about a sixth of these were observed just once. The ten largest account for about 12% of the sample.

On the study overall, not on this receptor specifically: In validation, the model predicted ophthalmopathy progression with 55% to 71% sensitivity and roughly 78% specificity; eleven to twelve predicted patients were CT-confirmed with GO in a median of roughly 6.8 months. No statistical method was used to predetermine the sample size, and group allocation was not hidden from the investigators. Ophthalmopathy was separated from stable hyperthyroidism by the 13-signature model with 85% to 90% sensitivity and roughly 83% specificity in cross-validation and with 80%/75% in the test set. Among expanded thyroid clonotypes with frequency above 0.001, most also showed up in blood, which suggests that blood repertoires may reflect the thyroid immune response.

The sample comprised peripheral blood. This clonotype was obtained from an adult man with Graves' ophthalmopathy. The receptor chain draws on TRBV19 and TRBJ1-1; no D gene can be assigned with confidence. The bases are TGTGCCAGTAGAGGAATGGACACTGAAGCTTTCTTT. Protein translation: CASRGMDTEAFF. Joined to the reference TRBV19 and TRBJ1-1 proteins, this CDR3 gives the full variable domain: DGGITQSPKYLFRKEGQNVTLSCEQNLNHDAMYWYRQDPGQGLRLIYYSQIVNDFQKGDIAEGYSVSREKKESFPLTVTSAQKNPTAFYLCASRGMDTEAFFGQGTRLTVV.